Sequencing of this TCR beta chain was carried out in a study of shared clonotypes between healthy human individuals (TCRdb year 2020). General notes on the study: The cohort comprised a couple of women and three men aged 18 to 49 years. Different laboratories and diverse techniques were used to prepare libraries and sequence TCR repertoires, to increase sequencing depth and limit assay-specific biases. Per donor, three plates each were used for CD4 naive and CD4 memory, two for CD8 naive, and one for CD8 memory. Each donor's leukapheresis produced roughly between roughly 0.94 and 9.5 billion PBMCs. The study deeply sequenced blood TCR repertoires of several healthy adults to estimate repertoire size and the extent of clonotype sharing between individuals.

Donors were healthy HIV-negative adults with no recently reported acute infections or vaccinations. Only Caucasian adults living in Nashville, Tennessee, USA were represented among the donors. CD4+ T cells were enriched by magnetic negative selection, after which naive cells were positively selected on CD45RA and the negative fraction was taken as the memory subset. After blood collection by leukapheresis, PBMCs were isolated using Ficoll-Histopaque density gradient centrifugation and then cryopreserved in the vapor phase of liquid nitrogen. Analytical flow cytometry was used to check the purity and quantity of every magnetically sorted T cell population. From each sorted fraction, genomic DNA was isolated and quantified by UV absorbance on a Nanodrop 2000c. The CDR3 runs 12 amino acids, cysteine and phenylalanine included. Only the CDR3 DNA is retained, 36 bases long and in frame from the first base. The V end loses 3 bases and the J end loses 5 bases, and a stretch of 8 bases separates them. Per the germline V gene (reference sequence), SEHNR is the CDR1 and FQNEAQ is the CDR2.

Comment on this clone: Its antigen remains undetermined. The record has no base qualities; no much larger clone is one base away.

The full study reports these points: Rarefaction of sorted-subset datasets indicated incomplete sequencing despite the large sequencing depth. Pairwise subsampling indicated that sequencing depth was expected to affect the degree of clonotype sharing among donors. Sampling was restricted to blood, and TCR repertoires in tissues likely differ from the TCR repertoires found in blood. Because the study included only a small number of donors, the genetic and exposure-history diversity represented was limited. Higher generation probabilities were observed for clonotypes shared by all four sorted-subset donors than for non-shared clonotypes. Across four donors, approximately 4.6% of naive CD4, 3.5% of naive CD8, 2% to 2.5% of memory CD4, and under 0.45% of memory CD8 clonotypes were shared. Larger estimated clonotype richness was generally found for naive subsets than for memory subsets.

Using the deep immunoSEQ assay, TCR CDR3 regions were amplified from genomic DNA by multiplex PCR. Extracted genomic DNA from each cell subset was spread evenly across all wells of several immunoSEQ 96-well plates, with each plate serving as a replicate. For sorted subsets, about 200 ng genomic DNA, equal to tens of thousands of T cell genomes, was loaded into each replicate PCR. Purified libraries were measured with a Qubit 3.0 fluorometer, size-checked on a Bioanalyzer 2100, and measured again with the KAPA Library Quantification kit. A separate single-read 150-cycle Illumina NextSeq 550 flow cell was used to sequence each immunoSEQ 96-well plate. As for how the authors treated the data: The immunoSEQ output contained only junctional sequences without quality scores, so filtering could not match that applied to full-length reads. To assign V/J genes and CDR3, sequences were annotated using PyIR, a Python wrapper for IgBLAST v1.9, with IMGT germline references. Reads were removed for weak V/J assignments (E-value above 1e-6), missing CDR3, stop codons, out-of-frame junctions, or ambiguous translated residues. A V3J clonotype was defined by an identical inferred V gene, J gene, and CDR3 amino acid sequence. Percentage overlap between repertoires was computed as shared unique clonotypes divided by the size of the smaller repertoire. RTK rarefaction, the Chao1 estimator, and Recon v2.1 estimates of unobserved clonotypes were used to assess repertoire richness. For all TCRbeta clonotypes obtained by the gDNA method from a few donors, generation probabilities were computed with OLGA. The clones in this table, taken by TCRdb from immuneACCESS, are in-frame only. Not every clone is retained; where verified, under half of the shortfall comes from an unresolved V gene, and the cause of the rest is unknown. Clone size and V and J calls were adopted from that table, with D and trimming inferred from the DNA. Present in this sample are roughly 650,000 clones, more than 95% of which were seen just once. Clones ranked in the top ten supply 0.057% of the sample.

This chain is built from TRBV7-9 and TRBJ2-7; the D gene is perhaps TRBD2, on 5 matching bases. This TCR derives from a woman aged 30 to 39 in good health. Sequencing input: naive CD4+ T cells sorted from blood. The cell subset or site label corresponds to: CD45RA+ positively selected. The nucleotide sequence is given as TGTGCCAGCAGCTTGATCGGGGACGAGCAGTACTTC. Its translation reads: CASSLIGDEQYF.